This T cell receptor (beta chain) was sequenced in a study of graft-versus-host responses after intestinal transplantation (dated by TCRdb to the early 2020s). Study-level background: The transplants that recipients received were multivisceral, liver-intestinal, or isolated intestinal. Every recipient was given anti-thymocyte globulin induction, then maintenance tacrolimus and steroids for roughly three years. Graft-versus-host and host-versus-graft alloreactive T cell clones were tracked in the graft, circulation and bone marrow after intestinal transplantation using bulk TCR-beta CDR3 sequencing. To identify alloreactive clones, pre-transplant mixed lymphocyte reaction products were sequenced and compared with unstimulated pre-transplant donor and recipient T cells. A cohort of 24 intestinal transplant recipients, including one retransplant, was enrolled, and 3 patients lacking pretransplant specimens were excluded. Donor T cell macrochimerism was defined as a peak of at least 4% donor T cells among recipient peripheral blood mononuclear cells. Instead of going to the commercial service, samples from a few later patients were sequenced in-house on an Illumina MiSeq and processed with MiXCR.

General conclusions and limits of the study: In the allografts of patients with donor T cell macrochimerism, GvH to HvG T cell clonal ratios were high. The relatively low number and heterogeneity of intestinal transplant patients limited the conclusions. Early after transplant, peak levels of circulating GvH clones were associated with declines in HvG clones. GvH clones turned up in recipient bone marrow, with some appearing earlier in ileal mucosa or blood, a pattern consistent with an intestinal mucosal origin.

This sample's time point label indicates: cells obtained before transplantation from donor or recipient. CD3+CD4+ and CD3+CD8+ populations were FACS-sorted from unstimulated pre-transplant donor and recipient cells taken from spleen or lymph nodes. A remark on this clone: Its cognate antigen has yet to be identified. Per-base quality was not reported, and no clone a single base away is much larger than it.

The library relied on the immunoSEQ multiplex PCR assay. In most patients, genomic DNA was isolated using the Qiagen DNeasy Blood and Tissue Kit and sent frozen to Adaptive Biotechnologies for TCR sequencing. For most patients, genomic DNA was subjected to high-throughput TCR-beta CDR3 sequencing by Adaptive Biotechnologies. The authors' analysis ran thus. Adaptive's ImmunoSEQ software was the source of the TCR sequencing data for about 17 patients, while a few other patients were processed with MiXCR and VDJtools. CD4 versus CD8 sorting errors were corrected by removing sequences found in both subsets at a frequency ratio below 5:1. Because the origin of CDR3 nucleotide sequences shared between donor and recipient could not be assigned, those sequences were removed. At least 2-fold expansion over unstimulated cells and a minimum CFSE-low frequency of 0.002% (template counts) or 0.001% (read counts) were required for clones to be classified as alloreactive. A clone was considered mappable if detected in the sequenced pre-transplant spleen, lymph node, or MLR CFSE-low populations of the donor or recipient. Cumulative frequency of alloreactive clones was calculated as a percentage of all sequences weighted by copy number. As stored in TCRdb, this immuneACCESS dataset retains in-frame rearrangements with V and J assigned. A fraction of the clones does not appear; measured against another copy, unresolved V genes explain less than half of the discrepancy, and the remainder lacks a known reason. Clonal size and the V and J genes are those of that table, whereas D and trimming came from the DNA. This sample lists tens of thousands of clones; 75% to 95% were detected once. Clones ranked in the top ten supply nearly 0.5% of the sample.

CDR1 is given as SGHVS and CDR2 as FNYEAQ, both from the germline V gene. The CDR3 numbers 14 residues from cysteine through phenylalanine. The kept DNA is CDR3 alone, 42 bases in frame from the first base. V and J are truncated by 4 bases and 1 base respectively, leaving an intervening sequence of 10 bases. The sequencing here drew on unstimulated CD8+ T cells sorted from spleen or lymph node cells, taken before intestinal transplant. The clonotype comes from a human donor who received an intestinal transplant. The sequence is built from TRBV7-6 and TRBJ1-1, with no confident D gene call. The DNA sequence is as follows: TGTGCCAGCAGCTCCCAACATCCGAACACTGAAGCTTTCTTT. Translated, it reads CASSSQHPNTEAFF.